These 12 T cell receptor beta chains came from one sample sequenced in a study of blood T cell repertoires in COVID-19. TCRdb's copy holds only in-frame clones and misses some; the assay was immunoSEQ multiplex PCR. Found here are about 160,000 clones, roughly 84% of them singletons; the top ten hold 0.95% to 1.5%. What was sequenced was peripheral blood. These receptors were collected from a man between 60 and 75 years old who had recovered from COVID-19.

The rearrangement links TRBV29-1 to TRBJ1-2; 8 bases align to TRBD1. CDR3 length equals 13 residues. The V gene end was trimmed by 5 bases and the J gene end by 4 bases; junction bases not matched to a gene: 6. CDR1 SQVTM and CDR2 ANQGSEA come from the germline V gene. The CDR3: CSVRQGTGYGYTF. In DNA form, the CDR3 reads TGCAGCGTTCGACAGGGGACGGGCTATGGCTACACCTTC.

V is TRBV6-4 and J is TRBJ1-2; no definite D call. Trimming left V 5 bases short and J 2 bases short, with 3 bases between. From germline, CDR1 is MRHNA and CDR2 SNTAGT. This CDR3 is 11 amino acids long. In nucleotides, the CDR3 is TGTGCCAGCAGTAGCAACTATGGCTACACCTTC. Translation: CASSSNYGYTF.

Only one count was recorded for this clone. The rearrangement links TRBV27 to TRBJ1-1; 7 bases match TRBD1. The germline CDR1 and CDR2 sequences are MNHEY and SMNVEV (reference sequence). V shed 5 bases and J 1 base; nucleotides not matched to a gene: 7. This CDR3 region has 15 residues. The CDR3 here is CASSPWTGSNTEAFF. The CDR3 bases are TGTGCCAGCAGTCCCTGGACAGGATCGAACACTGAAGCTTTCTTT.

The V gene is TRBV4-1, the J gene TRBJ1-2; 11 positions match TRBD1. V dropped 0 bases and J dropped 8; count of bases not matched to a gene: 17. Per germline, CDR1 MGHRA and CDR2 YSYEKL. CDR3 length equals 19 residues. CDR3 DNA: TGCGCCAGCAGCCAAGACCACCCTAGGACAGGGGGCGGTATAAAGGGCTACACCTTC. This sequence encodes CASSQDHPRTGGGIKGYTF.

The gene calls are TRBV9 and TRBJ2-7; weak D call: TRBD2 (7 bases). The germline gives CDR1 SGDLS, CDR2 YYNGEE. Trimming took 3 bases from V and 2 from J, leaving 15 bases between them. This CDR3 has 15 residues. In nucleotides, the CDR3 is TGTGCCAGCAGCGCCTCCGGGGGGCAGGCCTACGAGCAGTACTTC. This codes for CASSASGGQAYEQYF.

The CDR3, as DNA: TGTGCCAGCTCACCAACAGGGGCGACTGAAGCTTTCTTT. This encodes CASSPTGATEAFF. This chain uses TRBV18 with TRBJ1-1; 7 bases map to TRBD1. The CDR3 has 13 residues. Germline CDR1 KGHSH, CDR2 LQKENI. The J segment lost 5 bases and the V segment lost 2 bases, leaving 2 bases of the junction unmatched.

The gene calls are TRBV29-1 and TRBJ2-1; TRBD2 agrees at 11 bases. The CDR3 sequence is 13 residues long. Germline V gene sequence: CDR1 SQVTM, CDR2 ANQGSEA. Trimming took 6 bases from V and 4 from J; bases not matched to a gene: 2. The CDR3 nucleotides are TGCAGCGTGAGACTAGCGGGGTACAATGAGCAGTTCTTC. This codes for CSVRLAGYNEQFF.

The chain combines TRBV10-3 with TRBJ1-2; TRBD1 matches 7 bases. The CDR3 runs to 15 residues. Germline V gives CDR1 ENHRY, CDR2 SYGVKD. The junction had 10 bases not matched to a gene; V was cut back by 3 bases and J by 6 bases. CDR3 region: CAISDPGTAINGYTF. CDR3 in DNA: TGTGCCATCAGTGACCCCGGGACAGCTATTAATGGCTACACCTTC.

This chain's CDR3 is CASSPTGQDIGNTIYF. Written as DNA, the CDR3 is TGTGCCAGCAGCCCCACAGGACAGGACATCGGAAACACCATATATTTT. The rearrangement joins TRBV7-9 to TRBJ1-3; 7 positions match TRBD1. The trim removed 5 bases at V and 4 bases at J, leaving 11 bases unmatched. CDR3 length: 16 amino acids. In germline, CDR1 is SEHNR, CDR2 FQNEAQ (reference sequence).

The genes are TRBV3-1 (or the pseudogene TRBV3-2) and TRBJ1-2; maybe TRBD1 (5 bases). The length of the CDR3 is 15 residues. V dropped 1 base and J dropped 5 bases, with 14 bases sitting between them. CDR1 and CDR2 from the germline V gene are LGHDT and YNNKEL (reference sequence). CDR3 bases: TGTGCCAGCAGCCAAGGTAGTGCAGGGAGGTATGGCTACACCTTC. Translating it yields CASSQGSAGRYGYTF.

The chain couples TRBV6-5 to TRBJ2-2, with TRBD1 matching over 11 bases. J lost 5 bases, V lost 6 bases, and 2 bases had no gene match. The germline gives CDR1 MNHEY, CDR2 SVGAGI. CDR3 size: 14 residues. The CDR3 sequence is CASRGTGGTGELFF. The CDR3 bases are TGTGCCAGCAGGGGGACAGGGGGAACCGGGGAGCTGTTTTTT.

The V call is TRBV6-2 or TRBV6-3, the J call TRBJ2-4; 13 bases map to TRBD2. Per the germline V gene, CDR1 is MNHEY and CDR2 is SVGEGT. The CDR3 contains 18 residues. Trimming cost V 3 bases and J 0 bases; bases outside gene matches: 5. The CDR3 region has the DNA TGTGCCAGCAGTTATGGGACTAGCGGGGCTAAAGCCAAAAACATTCAGTACTTC. Amino acids: CASSYGTSGAKAKNIQYF.